This T cell receptor (beta chain) was recorded in a study of cytomegalovirus exposure and HLA in healthy donors. Germline V lookup: CDR1 MNHEY, CDR2 SVGAGI. The CDR3 sequence is 14 residues long. V gave up 2 bases and J gave up 7 bases, with 14 bases separating them. The repertoire was sequenced with immunoSEQ multiplex PCR; TCRdb's copy has only in-frame clones and lacks some. The sample has roughly 120,000 clones; 80% to 90% are singletons. The genes are TRBV6-5 and TRBJ1-1, with D unresolved. This receptor was identified in a man between 18 and 35 years old in good health and CMV-seropositive. Sequences were obtained from PBMCs. CDR3 region: CASSYVPLGGEAFF. The CDR3 DNA reads TGTGCCAGCAGTTACGTTCCCCTAGGCGGTGAAGCTTTCTTT.